This TCR beta chain was sequenced for a study of immune evolution from preneoplasia to lung adenocarcinoma. Study results and limitations: Clonality was highest in normal lung, lower in later-stage lesions apparently. From normal lung to invasive adenocarcinoma, top clone frequencies appeared to decrease.

Each case's diagnosis was confirmed by two pathologists on H&E. Worth noting for this clone: Its specificity is unknown.

The protocol was immunoSEQ multiplex PCR, while the TCRdb copy is restricted to in-frame clones and leaves out a portion. The sample yields about 2,000 clones, around four fifths seen once. This clonotype originated in a person in their sixties or seventies with lung adenocarcinoma. The sample was FFPE normal lung tissue adjacent to the tumor.

CDR3: CASSYPSGNGTDTQYF. CDR3 DNA: TGTGCCAGCAGTTACCCAAGCGGGAACGGCACAGATACGCAGTATTTT. The chain couples TRBV6-6 to TRBJ2-3, with 7 bases matching TRBD2. CDR1 and CDR2 from the germline V gene are MNHNY and SVGAGI (reference sequence). There are 16 residues in the CDR3. Trimming at V came to 2 bases and at J to 1 base, leaving 6 bases not matched to a gene.